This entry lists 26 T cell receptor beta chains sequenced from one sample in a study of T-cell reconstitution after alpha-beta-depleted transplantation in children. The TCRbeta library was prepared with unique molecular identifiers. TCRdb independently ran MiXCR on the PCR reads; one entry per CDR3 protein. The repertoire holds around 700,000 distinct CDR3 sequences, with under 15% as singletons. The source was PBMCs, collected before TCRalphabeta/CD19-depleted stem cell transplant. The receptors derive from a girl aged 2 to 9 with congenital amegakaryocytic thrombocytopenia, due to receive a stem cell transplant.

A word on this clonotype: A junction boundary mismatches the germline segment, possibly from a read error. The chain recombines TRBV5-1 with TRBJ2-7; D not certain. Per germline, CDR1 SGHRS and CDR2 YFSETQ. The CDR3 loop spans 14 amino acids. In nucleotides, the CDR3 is TGCGCCAGCAGGATAGGTTCTGGCGAAGGTAGGCTCCACTTC. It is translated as CASRIGSGEGRLHF.

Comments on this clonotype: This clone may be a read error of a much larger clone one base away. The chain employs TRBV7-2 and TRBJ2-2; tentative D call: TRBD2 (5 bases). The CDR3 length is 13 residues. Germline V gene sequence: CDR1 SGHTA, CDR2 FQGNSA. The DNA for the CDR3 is TGTGCCAGCAGCTTAATCGGCGTCGGGGAGATGTTTTTT. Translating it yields CASSLIGVGEMFF.

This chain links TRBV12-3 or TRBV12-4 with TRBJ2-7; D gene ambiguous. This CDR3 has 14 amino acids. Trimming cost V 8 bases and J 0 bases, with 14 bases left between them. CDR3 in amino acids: CASCRTYGSYEQYF. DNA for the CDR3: TGTGCCAGCTGCCGGACCTATGGCTCCTACGAGCAGTACTTC.

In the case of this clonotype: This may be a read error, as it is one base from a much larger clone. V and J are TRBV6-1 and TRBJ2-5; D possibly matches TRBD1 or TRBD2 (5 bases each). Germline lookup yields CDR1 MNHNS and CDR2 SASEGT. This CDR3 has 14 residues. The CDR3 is CAGSGGPTQETQYF. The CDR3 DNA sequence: TGTGCCGGCAGTGGGGGACCAACCCAAGAGACCCAGTACTTC.

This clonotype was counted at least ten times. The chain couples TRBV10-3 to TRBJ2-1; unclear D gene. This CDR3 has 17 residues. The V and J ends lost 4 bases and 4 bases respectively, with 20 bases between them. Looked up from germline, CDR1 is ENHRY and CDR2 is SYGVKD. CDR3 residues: CAISGRPRGGSYNEQFF. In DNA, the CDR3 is TGTGCCATCAGTGGCCGACCTCGCGGCGGCTCGTACAATGAGCAGTTCTTC.

This chain's CDR3 is CSARDGGLSAATYEQYF. In nucleotides, the CDR3 is TGCAGTGCTAGAGATGGGGGACTGTCAGCGGCTACCTACGAGCAGTACTTC. V is TRBV20-1 and J is TRBJ2-7, with D possibly TRBD2 on 6 matching bases. Trimming removed 0 bases from V and 2 bases from J, with 20 bases in between. Germline values: CDR1 DFQATT, CDR2 SNEGSKA (reference sequence). The CDR3 length is 17 residues.

CDR3 in DNA: TGTGCTAGTGGTATCCCAGAGGGGGCACAATTCACCGGGGAGCTGTTTTTT. Residues: CASGIPEGAQFTGELFF. The rearrangement links TRBV12-5 to TRBJ2-2, with 7 bases aligning to TRBD1. CDR1 LGHNT and CDR2 FRNRAP come from the germline V gene. V gave up 5 bases and J gave up 4 bases; unmatched junction bases: 13. This CDR3 region has 17 residues.

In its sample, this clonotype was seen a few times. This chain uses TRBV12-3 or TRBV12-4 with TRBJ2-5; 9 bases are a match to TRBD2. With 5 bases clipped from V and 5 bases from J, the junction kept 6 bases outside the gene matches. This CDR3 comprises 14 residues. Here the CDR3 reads CASSALTSGETQYF. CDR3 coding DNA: TGTGCCAGCAGTGCTTTGACTAGCGGCGAGACCCAGTACTTC.

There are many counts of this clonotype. CDR3: CASSLFRLVDNEQFF. CDR3 sequence (DNA): TGTGCCAGCAGCTTATTCCGACTAGTGGACAATGAGCAGTTCTTC. V gene TRBV7-9 combines with J gene TRBJ2-1; D is possibly TRBD2 (6 bases). V lost 2 bases to trimming and J lost 5 bases, with 13 bases between them. Germline V CDR1 and CDR2: SEHNR, FQNEAQ (reference sequence). The CDR3 covers 15 residues.

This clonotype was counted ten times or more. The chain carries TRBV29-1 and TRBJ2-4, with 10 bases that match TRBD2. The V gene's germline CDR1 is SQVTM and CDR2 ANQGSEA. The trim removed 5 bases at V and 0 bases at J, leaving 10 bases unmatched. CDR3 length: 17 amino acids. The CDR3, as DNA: TGCAGCGTTTCTACGCTAGCGGGAGAGCTAGCCAAAAACATTCAGTACTTC. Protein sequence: CSVSTLAGELAKNIQYF.

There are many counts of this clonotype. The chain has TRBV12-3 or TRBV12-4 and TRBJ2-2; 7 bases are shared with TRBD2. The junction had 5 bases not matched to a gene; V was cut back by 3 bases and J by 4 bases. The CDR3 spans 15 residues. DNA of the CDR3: TGTGCCAGCAGTTTTGGACTAGTTTTCACCGGGGAGCTGTTTTTT. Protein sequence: CASSFGLVFTGELFF.

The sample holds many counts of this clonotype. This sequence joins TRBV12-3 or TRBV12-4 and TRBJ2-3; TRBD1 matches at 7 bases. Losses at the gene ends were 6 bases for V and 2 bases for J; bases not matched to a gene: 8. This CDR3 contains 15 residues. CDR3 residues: CASSSVGTDTDTQYF. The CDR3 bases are TGTGCCAGCAGCTCAGTCGGGACAGACACAGATACGCAGTATTTT.

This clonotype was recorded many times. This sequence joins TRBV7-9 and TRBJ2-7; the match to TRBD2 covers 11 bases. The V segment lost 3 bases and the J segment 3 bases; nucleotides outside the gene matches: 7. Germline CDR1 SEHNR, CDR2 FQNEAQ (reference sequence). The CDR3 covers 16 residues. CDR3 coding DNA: TGTGCCAGCAGCTTTAAAACTAGCGGGAGCATCTACGAGCAGTACTTC. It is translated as CASSFKTSGSIYEQYF.

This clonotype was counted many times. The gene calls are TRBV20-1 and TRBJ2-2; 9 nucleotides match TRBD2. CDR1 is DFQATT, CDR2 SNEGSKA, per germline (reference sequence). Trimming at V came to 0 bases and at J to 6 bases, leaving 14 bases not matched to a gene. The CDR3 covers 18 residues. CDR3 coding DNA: TGCAGTGCTAGAGATTTAGTAGCGGGAGACCTTATGGCCGGGGAGCTGTTTTTT. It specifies CSARDLVAGDLMAGELFF.

As DNA, the CDR3 is TGTGCCAGCACCCGGACAGGAGTCAATCAGCCCCAGCATTTT. Its protein is CASTRTGVNQPQHF. This sequence joins TRBV5-6 and TRBJ1-5; 7 nucleotides line up with TRBD1. The CDR3 totals 14 residues. Germline values: CDR1 SGHDT, CDR2 YYEEEE. V dropped 6 bases and J dropped 3; count of bases not matched to a gene: 6.

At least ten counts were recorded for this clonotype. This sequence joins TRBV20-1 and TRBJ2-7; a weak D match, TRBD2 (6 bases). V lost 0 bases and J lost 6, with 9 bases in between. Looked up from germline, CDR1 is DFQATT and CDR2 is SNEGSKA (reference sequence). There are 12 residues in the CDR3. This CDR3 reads CSARDVGGEQYF. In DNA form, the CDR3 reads TGCAGTGCTAGAGATGTCGGGGGCGAGCAGTACTTC.

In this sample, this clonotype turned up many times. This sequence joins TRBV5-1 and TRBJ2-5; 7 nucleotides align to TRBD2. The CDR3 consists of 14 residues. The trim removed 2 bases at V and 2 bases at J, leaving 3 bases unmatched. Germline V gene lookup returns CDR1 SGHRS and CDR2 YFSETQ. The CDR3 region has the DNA TGCGCCAGCAGCTTATCTAGCGGACAAGAGACCCAGTACTTC. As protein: CASSLSSGQETQYF.

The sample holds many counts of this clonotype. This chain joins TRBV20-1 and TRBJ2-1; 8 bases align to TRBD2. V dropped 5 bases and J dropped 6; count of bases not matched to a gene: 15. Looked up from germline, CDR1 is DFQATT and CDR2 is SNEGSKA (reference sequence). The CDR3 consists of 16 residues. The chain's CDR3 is CSAAPLAATQLNEQFF. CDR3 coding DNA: TGCAGTGCTGCACCACTAGCGGCCACACAACTCAATGAGCAGTTCTTC.

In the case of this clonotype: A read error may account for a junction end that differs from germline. The chain's CDR3 is CASSTWSGSVRTYKQYF. Written as DNA, the CDR3 is TGTGCCAGCAGCACTTGGTCTGGGTCGGTCCGAACCTACAAGCAGTACTTC. This chain links TRBV7-8 with TRBJ2-7; no definite D call. CDR3 length: 17 residues. Germline V lookup: CDR1 SGHVS, CDR2 FQNEAQ.

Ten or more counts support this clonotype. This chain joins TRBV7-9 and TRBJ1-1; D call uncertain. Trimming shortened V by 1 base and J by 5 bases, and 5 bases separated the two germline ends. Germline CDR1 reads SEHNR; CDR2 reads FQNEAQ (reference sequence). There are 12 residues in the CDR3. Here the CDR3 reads CASSLGATEAFF. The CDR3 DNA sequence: TGTGCCAGCAGCTTAGGAGCAACTGAAGCTTTCTTT.

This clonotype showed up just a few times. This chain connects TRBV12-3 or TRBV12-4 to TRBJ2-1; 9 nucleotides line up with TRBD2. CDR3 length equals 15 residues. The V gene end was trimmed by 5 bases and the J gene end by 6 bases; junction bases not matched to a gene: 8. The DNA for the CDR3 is TGTGCCAGCAGTCGTTACGGGACTAGCAGCAATGAGCAGTTCTTC. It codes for CASSRYGTSSNEQFF.

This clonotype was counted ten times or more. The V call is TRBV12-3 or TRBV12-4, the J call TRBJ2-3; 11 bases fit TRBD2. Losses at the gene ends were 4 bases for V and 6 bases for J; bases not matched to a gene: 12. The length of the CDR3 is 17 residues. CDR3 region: CASSWLTATSGGDTQYF. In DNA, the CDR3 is TGTGCCAGCAGTTGGTTGACCGCAACTAGCGGGGGTGATACGCAGTATTTT.

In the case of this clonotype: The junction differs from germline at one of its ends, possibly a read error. The CDR3 spells CASSRTPWGQCVGYTF. CDR3 DNA sequence: TGTGCCAGCAGCCGAACCCCATGGGGACAGTGTGTTGGCTATACCTTC. V is TRBV7-9 and J is TRBJ1-2, with TRBD1 matching 7 bases. Per germline, CDR1 SEHNR and CDR2 FQNEAQ (reference sequence). The CDR3 contains 16 residues.

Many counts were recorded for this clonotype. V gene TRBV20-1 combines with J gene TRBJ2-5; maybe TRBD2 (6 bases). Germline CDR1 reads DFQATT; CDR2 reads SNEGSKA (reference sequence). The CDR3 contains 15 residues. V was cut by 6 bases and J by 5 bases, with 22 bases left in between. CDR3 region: CSATVGLPKQETQYF. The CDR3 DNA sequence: TGCAGTGCCACCGTGGGACTTCCTAAGCAGGAGACCCAGTACTTC.

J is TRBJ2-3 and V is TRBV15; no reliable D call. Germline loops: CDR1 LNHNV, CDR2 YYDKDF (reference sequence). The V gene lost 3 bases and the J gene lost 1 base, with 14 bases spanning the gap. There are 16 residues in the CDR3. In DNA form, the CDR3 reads TGTGCCACCAGCAGGGTGATGTGGCCCGGCACAGATACGCAGTATTTT. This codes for CATSRVMWPGTDTQYF.

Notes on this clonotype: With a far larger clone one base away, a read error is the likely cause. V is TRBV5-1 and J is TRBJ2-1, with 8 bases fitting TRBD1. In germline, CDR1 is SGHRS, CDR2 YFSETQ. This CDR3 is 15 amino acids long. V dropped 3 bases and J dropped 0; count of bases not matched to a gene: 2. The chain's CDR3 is CASSSGQVSYNEQFF. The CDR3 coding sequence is TGCGCCAGCAGCTCGGGACAGGTCTCCTACAATGAGCAGTTCTTC.